These 5 T cell receptor beta chains share one sample of origin, sequenced in a study of blood T cell repertoires in COVID-19 (dated by TCRdb to between 2020 and 2021). Library method: the immunoSEQ multiplex PCR assay. Drawn from immuneACCESS, this table holds only the in-frame rearrangements with V and J called that TCRdb kept. Clones are partly lost; checked studies trace under half to an unresolved V gene and leave the rest unexplained. This sample comprises about 190,000 clones, around four fifths of them detected only once. Of the sample, less than 3.5% is held by the ten largest clones. The sequencing input was peripheral blood. Every receptor here comes from a man aged 50 or older with active or convalescent COVID-19.

V gene TRBV5-4 combines with J gene TRBJ1-6; no firm D call. The germline CDR1 and CDR2 sequences are SGHNT and YYREEE (reference sequence). V was shortened by 7 bases and J by 12 bases, with 11 bases between the two germline ends. The CDR3 totals 11 residues. This chain's CDR3 is CASGRGLPLHF. The CDR3 coding sequence is TGTGCCAGCGGGAGAGGCTTACCCCTCCACTTT.

The rearrangement joins TRBV7-8 to TRBJ1-5, with D unresolved. The CDR3 is 17 residues long. The germline gives CDR1 SGHVS, CDR2 FQNEAQ. V shed 5 bases and J shed 0 bases, with 17 bases lying between them. The CDR3 region is CASSPQAVDYSNQPQHF. The CDR3 region has the DNA TGTGCCAGCAGCCCCCAGGCGGTTGACTATAGCAATCAGCCCCAGCATTTT.

On this clone: Additional DNA sequences in this sample encode the identical CDR3. The rearrangement uses TRBV20-1 and TRBJ1-1; D is perhaps TRBD1 (6 bases). Germline CDR1 reads DFQATT; CDR2 reads SNEGSKA (reference sequence). CDR3 length equals 11 residues. V lost 6 bases to trimming and J lost 3 bases, with 8 bases between them. CDR3 residues: CSASGDTEAFF. CDR3 bases: TGCAGTGCCTCAGGGGACACTGAAGCTTTCTTT.

This clone occurred many times. The chain combines TRBV12-3 or TRBV12-4 with TRBJ2-3; D might be TRBD1 (6 bases). Trimming pared 1 base from V and 6 bases from J, leaving 8 bases between. The CDR3 is 13 amino acids. Here the CDR3 DNA reads TGTGCCAGCAGTTTAGGAACAGGGGATACGCAGTATTTT. It codes for CASSLGTGDTQYF.

Only one count was recorded for this clone. The chain is built from TRBV7-3 and TRBJ2-1; the D gene is possibly TRBD1 (5 bases). Germline V CDR1 and CDR2: SGHTA, FQGTGA. CDR3 length: 14 amino acids. The ends were cut back, 0 bases at V and 7 bases at J, with 10 bases in the middle. The CDR3 DNA reads TGTGCCAGCAGCTTAACAGGGGCGCAAAATGAGCAGTTCTTC. Translating gives CASSLTGAQNEQFF.